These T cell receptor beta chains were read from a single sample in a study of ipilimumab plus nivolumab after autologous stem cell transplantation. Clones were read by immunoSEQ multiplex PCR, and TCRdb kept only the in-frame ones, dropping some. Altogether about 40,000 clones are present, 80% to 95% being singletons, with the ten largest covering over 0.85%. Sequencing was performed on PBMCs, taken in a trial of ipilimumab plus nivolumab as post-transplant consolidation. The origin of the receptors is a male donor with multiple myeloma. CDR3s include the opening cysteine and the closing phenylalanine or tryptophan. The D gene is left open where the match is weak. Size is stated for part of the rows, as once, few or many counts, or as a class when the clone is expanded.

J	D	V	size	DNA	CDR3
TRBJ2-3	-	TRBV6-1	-	TGTGCCAGCAGTGAAATTGCGGGGACCGGCACAGATACGCAGTATTTT	CASSEIAGTGTDTQYF
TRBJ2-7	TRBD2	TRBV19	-	TGTGCCAGTAGTTACTTAGCGGGAGTCTACGAGCAGTACTTC	CASSYLAGVYEQYF
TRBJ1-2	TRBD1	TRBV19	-	TGTGCCAGTAGTACGGAGACAGGGTTGGGTTATGGCTACACCTTC	CASSTETGLGYGYTF
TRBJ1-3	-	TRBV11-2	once	TGTGCCAGCAGCTTAGAACGGGAGGGAAACACCATATATTTT	CASSLEREGNTIYF
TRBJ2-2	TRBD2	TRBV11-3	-	TGTGCCAGCAGCGGGAGGGCCACCGGGGAGCTGTTTTTT	CASSGRATGELFF
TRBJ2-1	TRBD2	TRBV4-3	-	TGCGCCAGCAGCCAAGATTTGGGCGGGGGGGCCCCCAATGAGCAGTTCTTC	CASSQDLGGGAPNEQFF
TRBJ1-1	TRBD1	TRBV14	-	TGTGCCAGCAGCCAAGGTTGGACAGGAGACACTGAAGCTTTCTTT	CASSQGWTGDTEAFF
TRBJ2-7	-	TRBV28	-	TGTGCCAGCGTACCCTCTAGCCGGAGGGCCTACGAGCAGTACTTC	CASVPSSRRAYEQYF
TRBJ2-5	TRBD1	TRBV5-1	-	TGCGCCAGCAGCTCAGGGACAGGGGAGGAGACCCAGTACTTC	CASSSGTGEETQYF
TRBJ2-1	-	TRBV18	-	TGTGCCAGCTCACCACCGGCACGGAACAATGAGCAGTTCTTC	CASSPPARNNEQFF
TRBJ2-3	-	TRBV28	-	TGTGCCAGCAGTCAAGGGGGACAAGATACGCAGTATTTT	CASSQGGQDTQYF
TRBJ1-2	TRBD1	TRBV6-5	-	TGTGCCAGCAGTTACTCCCACAGGGGTGGTAACTATGGCTACACCTTC	CASSYSHRGGNYGYTF
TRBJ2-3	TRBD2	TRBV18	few	TGTGCCAGCTCACCACCGGGACTAGCGGATTCGTTAGATACGCAGTATTTT	CASSPPGLADSLDTQYF
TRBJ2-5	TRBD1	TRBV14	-	TGTGCCAGCGCAAGGACAGGGGCTGGGACCCAGTACTTC	CASARTGAGTQYF
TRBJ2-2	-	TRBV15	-	TGTGCCACCAGCAGAGATAGGATTGGGACCGGGGAGCTGTTTTTT	CATSRDRIGTGELFF
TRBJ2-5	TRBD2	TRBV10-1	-	TGCGCCAGCTGCCCCGTAGGGGAGGGAAGAGAGACCCAGTACTTC	CASCPVGEGRETQYF
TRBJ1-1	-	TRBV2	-	TGTGCCAGCTTGGGGGATACGTGGGGCACTGAAGCTTTCTTT	CASLGDTWGTEAFF
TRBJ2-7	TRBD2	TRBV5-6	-	TGTGCCAGCAGCCCCGGGGGGGGGAGCTACGAGCAGTACTTC	CASSPGGGSYEQYF
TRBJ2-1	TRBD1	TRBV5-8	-	TGTGCCAGCAGCAGTTACCGGGACAGGGGATATAACAATGAGCAGTTCTTC	CASSSYRDRGYNNEQFF
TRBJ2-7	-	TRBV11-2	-	TGTGCCAGCAGCTTAGACTCCACAGTCTACGAGCAGTACTTC	CASSLDSTVYEQYF
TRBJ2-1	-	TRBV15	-	TGTGCCACCAGCAGAGACGCCCCACCCCCGGGACAATTCTACAATGAGCAGTTCTTC	CATSRDAPPPGQFYNEQFF
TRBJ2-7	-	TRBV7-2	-	TGTGCCAGCAGCTTAGCGTCACAGGGCAGCCCCTACGAGCAGTACTTC	CASSLASQGSPYEQYF
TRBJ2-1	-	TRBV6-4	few	TGTGCCAGCAGCCGCGGGATGGGTAATGAGCAGTTCTTC	CASSRGMGNEQFF
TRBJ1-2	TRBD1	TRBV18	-	TGTGCCAGCTCACTCTCGACAGGGCCCCAGGACTATGGCTACACCTTC	CASSLSTGPQDYGYTF
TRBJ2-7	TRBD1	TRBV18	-	TGTGCCAGCTCCCCGGGACAGGGAGACGAGCAGTACTTC	CASSPGQGDEQYF
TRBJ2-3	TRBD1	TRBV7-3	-	TGTGCCAGCAGCTCGGGGGACAGGGTGAGGTTGGATACGCAGTATTTT	CASSSGDRVRLDTQYF
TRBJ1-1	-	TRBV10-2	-	TGCGCCAGCAGTGGAGCCAGCACTGAAGCTTTCTTT	CASSGASTEAFF
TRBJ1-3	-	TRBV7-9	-	TGTGCCAGCAGCTTATTACTGACAGGCTCTGGAAACACCATATATTTT	CASSLLLTGSGNTIYF
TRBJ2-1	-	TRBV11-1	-	TGTGCCAGCAGCTTCTCAGCGGTAAGCTCCTACAATGAGCAGTTCTTC	CASSFSAVSSYNEQFF
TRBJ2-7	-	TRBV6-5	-	TGTGCCAGCAGCGTCAGCAGGGGGAGGTACGAGCAGTACTTC	CASSVSRGRYEQYF
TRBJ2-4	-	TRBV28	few	TGTGCCAGCAGTTGGGGGGCAGGAAACATTCAGTACTTC	CASSWGAGNIQYF
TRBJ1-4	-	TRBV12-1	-	TGTGCCAGCAGCTTTTGGAGCTCCCCATCGACAGTAGTTAATGAAAAACTGTTTTTT	CASSFWSSPSTVVNEKLFF
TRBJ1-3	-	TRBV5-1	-	TGCGCCAGCAGCCTCAATGGGGGACTCTCATTTGGAAACACCATATATTTT	CASSLNGGLSFGNTIYF
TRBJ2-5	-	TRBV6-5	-	TGTGCCAGCAGTTACGATGGCGGCCAAGAGACCCAGTACTTC	CASSYDGGQETQYF
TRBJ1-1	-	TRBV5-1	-	TGCGCCAGCAGCCTGACGGGAGAGGACACTGAAGCTTTCTTT	CASSLTGEDTEAFF
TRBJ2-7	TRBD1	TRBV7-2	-	TGTGCCAGCAGCCTAGGACAGGGGGCCTACGAGCAGTACTTC	CASSLGQGAYEQYF
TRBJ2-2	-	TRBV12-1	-	TGTGCCAGCAGCTTTATGACTAGCGGGAGAATCGGGGAGCTGTTTTTT	CASSFMTSGRIGELFF
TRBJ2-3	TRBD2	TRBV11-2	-	TGTGCCAGCAGCAACAGCGGTGGGCTAGCGGGGGTCACAGATACGCAGTATTTT	CASSNSGGLAGVTDTQYF
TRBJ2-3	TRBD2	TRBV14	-	TGTGCCAGCAGCCAGTTTGCGGGGGGATTGGGTACGCAGTATTTT	CASSQFAGGLGTQYF